One sample yielded the 6 T cell receptor beta chains listed below, sequenced in a study of shared clonotypes between healthy human individuals. Cells designated naive CD8 were CD45RO-negative and were positively selected for CCR7, with terminally differentiated effector memory CD45RA+ cells excluded. Only in-frame clones appear in the TCRdb table, and some are missing; sequencing was by immunoSEQ multiplex PCR. There are about 2,100,000 clones in the sample; roughly 91% occur only once, and roughly 1.8% lies in the top ten. Source material: naive CD8+ T cells from PBMCs. The receptors were gathered from a man aged 18 to 30 in good health. Some clones in this sample may be carry-over from other donors' samples.

To note about this clone: This sample includes further DNA sequences coding for the same CDR3. V gene TRBV5-6 combines with J gene TRBJ2-7; D not resolved. From germline, CDR1 is SGHDT and CDR2 YYEEEE. Trimming left V 0 bases short and J 6 bases short, with 7 bases between. The CDR3 runs 12 residues. The CDR3 DNA is TGTGCCAGCAGCTTGGGCGGAGCCGAGCAGTACTTC. It translates to CASSLGGAEQYF.

The J gene is TRBJ2-7, the V gene TRBV27; TRBD2 matches 9 bases. The germline V gene has CDR1 MNHEY and CDR2 SMNVEV (reference sequence). The CDR3 consists of 15 residues. Trimming cost V 7 bases and J 2 bases; bases outside gene matches: 9. The CDR3 nucleotides are TGTGCCAGCAAACCCCGTAGCGGGAGCACCTACGAGCAGTACTTC. It specifies CASKPRSGSTYEQYF.

This sequence joins TRBV5-6 and TRBJ1-4; D uncertain. CDR3 length: 16 residues. The germline V gene has CDR1 SGHDT and CDR2 YYEEEE. Deletions cut 4 bases from V and 8 bases from J, with 21 bases between. DNA for the CDR3: TGTGCCAGCAGCATAAAAGGATCGGCCGGCGGGGAAAAACTGTTTTTT. It specifies CASSIKGSAGGEKLFF.

This chain uses TRBV7-8 with TRBJ2-1; 10 nucleotides line up with TRBD2. Trimming took 5 bases from V and 6 from J; bases not matched to a gene: 10. The germline CDR1 and CDR2 sequences are SGHVS and FQNEAQ. This CDR3 is built from 16 residues. In DNA, the CDR3 is TGTGCCAGCAGCGGGGGGGGGACTAGCGACCCCAATGAGCAGTTCTTC. Its translation is CASSGGGTSDPNEQFF.

In its sample, this clone was seen once. This sequence joins TRBV11-2 and TRBJ2-7; 9 bases are a match to TRBD1. The CDR3 spans 15 residues. Germline loops: CDR1 SGHAT, CDR2 FQNNGV. The ends lost 5 bases at V and 5 bases at J; junction bases unmatched: 10. CDR3 coding DNA: TGTGCCAGCAGCCATCCAGGGACAGGGACACACGAGCAGTACTTC. It codes for CASSHPGTGTHEQYF.

CDR3 protein: CASSLRRGAGTEAFF. CDR3 nucleotide sequence: TGTGCCAGCTCACTTAGACGGGGCGCGGGGACTGAAGCTTTCTTT. This sequence joins TRBV18 and TRBJ1-1, with a possible D match to TRBD1 (5 bases). This CDR3 is 15 amino acids long. V shed 4 bases and J shed 5 bases, with 17 bases lying between them. Germline-derived CDR1 and CDR2 are KGHSH and LQKENI.